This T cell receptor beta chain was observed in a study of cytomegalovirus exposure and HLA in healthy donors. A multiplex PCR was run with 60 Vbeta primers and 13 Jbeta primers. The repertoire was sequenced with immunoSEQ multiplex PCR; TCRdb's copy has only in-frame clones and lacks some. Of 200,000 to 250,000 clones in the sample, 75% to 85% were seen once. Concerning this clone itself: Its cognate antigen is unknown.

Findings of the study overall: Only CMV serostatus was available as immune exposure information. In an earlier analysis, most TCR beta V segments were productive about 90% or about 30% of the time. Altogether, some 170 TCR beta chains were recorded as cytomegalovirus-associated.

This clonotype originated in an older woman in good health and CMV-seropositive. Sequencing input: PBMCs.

CDR3 residues: CASTDTSGRAWETQYF. DNA of the CDR3: TGTGCCAGCACCGACACTAGCGGGAGGGCCTGGGAGACCCAGTACTTC. This chain connects TRBV25-1 to TRBJ2-5; 13 nucleotides line up with TRBD2. Germline loops: CDR1 MGHDK, CDR2 SYGVNS. The length of the CDR3 is 16 residues. The V segment lost 7 bases and the J segment 5 bases; nucleotides outside the gene matches: 10.